Shown below are 27 T cell receptor beta chains from a single sample sequenced in a study of T cell repertoires in cytomegalovirus infection. A single record per CDR3 protein comes from TCRdb applying MiXCR to the reads. The table shows 680,000 or so distinct CDR3 sequences, with 35% occurring only once. Input material: PBMCs. The receptors originated from a human donor in good health (CMV status not recorded). Some clones in this sample may be carry-over from other donors' samples.

V usage is TRBV12-3 or TRBV12-4 and J usage is TRBJ1-2; D is ambiguous. The CDR3 runs 13 residues. Trimming removed 5 bases from V and 0 bases from J, with 7 bases in between. CDR3 DNA: TGTGCCAGCAGTGGCTTTACTAACTATGGCTACACCTTC. It encodes CASSGFTNYGYTF.

The table lists this clonotype with a count of one. The CDR3 DNA sequence: TGTGCCTGGAACCAGGAGGGTAACACTGAAGCTTTCTTT. Amino acids: CAWNQEGNTEAFF. The chain recombines TRBV30 with TRBJ1-1; D gene uncertain. CDR3 length: 13 residues. V was clipped by 4 bases and J by 2 bases, with 11 bases between them. The V gene's germline CDR1 is GTSNPN and CDR2 SVGIG (reference sequence).

This chain connects TRBV12-3 or TRBV12-4 to TRBJ2-7, with 10 positions matching TRBD2. J gave up 2 bases and V 6 bases, and 7 bases lay outside the gene matches. CDR3 length: 15 amino acids. The CDR3 coding sequence is TGTGCCAGCAGCGGTAGCGGGGGGCACACCTACGAGCAGTACTTC. It is translated as CASSGSGGHTYEQYF.

This clonotype appeared a few times. V and J are TRBV11-1 and TRBJ2-1; TRBD2 matches at 8 bases. V shed 1 base and J 5 bases; nucleotides not matched to a gene: 4. The CDR3 sequence is 15 residues long. The V gene's germline CDR1 is SGHAT and CDR2 FQDESV (reference sequence). The CDR3 sequence is CASSLDGGANNEQFF. The CDR3 DNA reads as TGTGCCAGCAGCTTAGACGGGGGGGCCAACAATGAGCAGTTCTTC.

This clonotype was recorded a few times. This chain connects TRBV24-1 to TRBJ2-1; D assignment may be TRBD1 or TRBD2 (5 bases each). V was shortened by 4 bases and J by 10 bases, with 13 bases between the two germline ends. The germline CDR1 and CDR2 sequences are KGHDR and SFDVKD. This CDR3 spans 13 amino acids. Here the CDR3 reads CATSDRGTAEQFF. CDR3 DNA: TGTGCCACCAGTGACCGAGGGACCGCGGAGCAGTTCTTC.

The chain uses TRBV6-5 and TRBJ1-1; 7 nucleotides agree with TRBD1. V lost 8 bases, J lost 0 bases, and 6 bases stayed unmatched. The CDR3 is made up of 14 amino acids. Germline V lookup: CDR1 MNHEY, CDR2 SVGAGI. For the CDR3, the DNA is TGTGCCAGCCGACAGGGACACATGAACACTGAAGCTTTCTTT. Amino acids: CASRQGHMNTEAFF.

The V and J genes are TRBV19 and TRBJ1-2; D gene unclear. Germline loops: CDR1 LNHDA, CDR2 SQIVND (reference sequence). Trimming removed 3 bases at V and 4 bases at J, with 9 bases between. CDR3 length: 13 residues. The CDR3 sequence: CASSIVPGYGYTF. In nucleotides, the CDR3 is TGTGCCAGTAGTATCGTTCCTGGCTATGGCTACACCTTC.

This clonotype turned up a few times. V gene TRBV6-1 combines with J gene TRBJ2-4, with 8 bases aligning to TRBD1. Germline V gives CDR1 MNHNS, CDR2 SASEGT. CDR3 length: 16 amino acids. V was clipped by 6 bases and J by 2 bases; unmatched bases: 9. CDR3 protein: CASSTDRGGSKNIQYF. In DNA form, the CDR3 reads TGTGCCAGCAGCACCGACAGGGGTGGTTCCAAAAACATTCAGTACTTC.

This clonotype has just a few counts. The chain employs TRBV6-5 and TRBJ1-1; no firm D call. The V gene's germline CDR1 is MNHEY and CDR2 SVGAGI. V shed 7 bases and J shed 1 base, with 10 bases lying between them. The CDR3 has 13 amino acids. The CDR3 DNA sequence: TGTGCCAGCACCTCTGACGCGAACACTGAAGCTTTCTTT. Protein product: CASTSDANTEAFF.

This clonotype was counted a few times. V is TRBV28 and J is TRBJ2-2, with D maybe TRBD2 (5 bases). CDR3 length equals 16 residues. Germline CDR1 is MDHEN and CDR2 is SYDVKM. V shed 7 bases and J shed 0 bases, with 15 bases lying between them. DNA of the CDR3: TGTGCCAGCACAACGAGCACGGACTCGAACACCGGGGAGCTGTTTTTT. Its translation is CASTTSTDSNTGELFF. Full variable domain (rest looked up from reference TRBV28 and TRBJ2-2): DVKVTQSSRYLVKRTGEKVFLECVQDMDHENMFWYRQDPGLGLRLIYFSYDVKMKEKGDIPEGYSVSREKKERFSLILESASTNQTSMYLCASTTSTDSNTGELFFGEGSRLTVL.

This clonotype occurred a few times. This sequence joins TRBV10-3 and TRBJ2-2, with D unclear. This CDR3 contains 14 residues. Germline V CDR1 and CDR2: ENHRY, SYGVKD. V was pared by 3 bases and J by 6 bases, with 11 bases between. The CDR3 loop is CAISDVDLSGELFF. The CDR3 DNA reads TGTGCCATCAGTGATGTAGATCTGTCCGGGGAGCTGTTTTTT.

This clonotype has at least ten counts. The V and J genes are TRBV7-8 and TRBJ1-1; 8 bases agree with TRBD1. Germline V gene data show CDR1 as SGHVS and CDR2 as FQNEAQ. The V and J ends lost 2 bases and 5 bases, in that order; junction bases with no gene match: 13. This CDR3 has 17 amino acids. The CDR3 reads CASSLTLPGGRGTEAFF. DNA of the CDR3: TGTGCCAGCAGCTTAACACTCCCAGGGGGCAGGGGAACTGAAGCTTTCTTT. Combining the CDR3 with reference TRBV7-8 and TRBJ1-1 gives the whole variable domain GAGVSQSPRYKVAKRGQDVALRCDPISGHVSLFWYQQALGQGPEFLTYFQNEAQLDKSGLPSDRFFAERPEGSVSTLKIQRTQQEDSAVYLCASSLTLPGGRGTEAFFGQGTRLTVV.

V and J are TRBV2 and TRBJ2-1; TRBD2 is a possible D gene (6 bases). CDR1 is SNHLY, CDR2 FYNNEI, per germline. Trimming stripped 5 bases from V and 0 bases from J, with 23 bases between. The CDR3 contains 19 residues. Written as DNA, the CDR3 is TGTGCCAGCAGTACTATTCGGGACTTGACGTCAAGCTCCTACAATGAGCAGTTCTTC. It codes for CASSTIRDLTSSSYNEQFF.

The chain recombines TRBV20-1 with TRBJ2-7, with D tentatively TRBD1 (5 bases). V lost 1 base, J lost 5 bases, and 15 bases lay in between. The germline gives CDR1 DFQATT, CDR2 SNEGSKA (reference sequence). The CDR3 spans 14 residues. The chain's CDR3 is CSARVMQGTHEQYF. The CDR3 DNA reads TGCAGTGCTAGAGTCATGCAGGGAACCCACGAGCAGTACTTC.

This chain joins TRBV7-9 and TRBJ1-1; D gene uncertain. This CDR3 is 16 amino acids long. Between the trimmed V and J ends, which lost 7 bases and 1 base, there was a span of 19 bases. Germline loops: CDR1 SEHNR, CDR2 FQNEAQ (reference sequence). The CDR3 nucleotides are TGTGCCAGCATCCCCAAAGGGAGTCTCGGGAACACTGAAGCTTTCTTT. Translated, it gives CASIPKGSLGNTEAFF. Based on the CDR3 plus reference TRBV7-9 and TRBJ1-1, the full variable domain is DTGVSQNPRHKITKRGQNVTFRCDPISEHNRLYWYRQTLGQGPEFLTYFQNEAQLEKSRLLSDRFSAERPKGSFSTLEIQRTEQGDSAMYLCASIPKGSLGNTEAFFGQGTRLTVV.

The rearrangement joins TRBV19 to TRBJ1-5, with a tentative D call TRBD1 (6 bases). With 10 bases removed from V and 6 bases from J, the gap between germline ends came to 16 bases. The CDR3 loop spans 13 amino acids. Germline loops: CDR1 LNHDA, CDR2 SQIVND (reference sequence). The CDR3 bases are TGTGCCACCCAGGACAGTTTAAGTCAGCCCCAGCATTTT. It translates to CATQDSLSQPQHF.

The chain recombines TRBV29-1 with TRBJ2-3; 15 bases line up with TRBD2. The CDR3 is 15 amino acids. Looked up from germline, CDR1 is SQVTM and CDR2 is ANQGSEA. Unmatched junction bases numbered 5, after V lost 6 bases and J lost 4 bases. CDR3 amino acids: CSVLGLAGGPDTQYF. CDR3 coding DNA: TGCAGCGTATTGGGACTAGCGGGAGGCCCAGATACGCAGTATTTT.

J is TRBJ1-5 and V is TRBV19; 7 positions match TRBD1. The CDR3 has 15 amino acids. Losses at the gene ends were 10 bases for V and 1 base for J; bases not matched to a gene: 10. CDR1 LNHDA and CDR2 SQIVND come from the germline V gene (reference sequence). Here the CDR3 DNA reads TGTGCCAAACCAGGGGGAAGTCGGAGCAATCAGCCCCAGCATTTT. Translated: CAKPGGSRSNQPQHF. Complete variable domain (other parts from reference TRBV19 and TRBJ1-5): DGGITQSPKYLFRKEGQNVTLSCEQNLNHDAMYWYRQDPGQGLRLIYYSQIVNDFQKGDIAEGYSVSREKKESFPLTVTSAQKNPTAFYLCAKPGGSRSNQPQHFGDGTRLSIL.

This clonotype came up a few times. The chain links TRBV6-2 or TRBV6-3 to TRBJ2-7, with D maybe TRBD1 (6 bases). Germline lookup yields CDR1 MNHEY and CDR2 SVGEGT. This CDR3 spans 16 amino acids. Trimming pared 8 bases from V and 6 bases from J, leaving 26 bases between. Written as DNA, the CDR3 is TGTGCCAGCGGTTCTCTTACGGGCCTTCTAGGGGGCGAGCAGTACTTC. Residues: CASGSLTGLLGGEQYF.

This clonotype came up a few times. The V gene is TRBV12-3 or TRBV12-4, the J gene TRBJ1-1; D possibly corresponds to TRBD1 (6 bases). Deletions cut 6 bases from V and 5 bases from J, with 16 bases between. The length of the CDR3 is 14 residues. CDR3 amino acids: CASSLYWTATEAFF. CDR3 sequence (DNA): TGTGCCAGCAGCCTTTACTGGACAGCTACTGAAGCTTTCTTT.

The rearrangement uses TRBV20-1 and TRBJ1-2; 7 bases match TRBD1. CDR1 is DFQATT, CDR2 SNEGSKA, per germline (reference sequence). Unmatched junction bases numbered 12, after V lost 6 bases and J lost 8 bases. This CDR3 region has 13 residues. The CDR3 sequence: CSASHTGDYGYTF. CDR3 nucleotides: TGCAGTGCCAGCCACACAGGGGATTACGGCTACACCTTC.

This rearrangement joins TRBV6-6 to TRBJ1-1; weak D call: TRBD1 (5 bases). The CDR3 runs 16 residues. The germline CDR1 and CDR2 sequences are MNHNY and SVGAGI (reference sequence). Between the trimmed V and J ends, which lost 2 bases and 0 bases, there was a span of 13 bases. The CDR3 DNA is TGTGCCAGCAGTTACAGTTCCCGGGGGATGAACACTGAAGCTTTCTTT. Translating gives CASSYSSRGMNTEAFF.

With regard to this clonotype: One end of the junction is discordant with germline, which a read error may explain. J is TRBJ1-2 and V is TRBV7-9, with 8 bases that match TRBD1. Germline V gene sequence: CDR1 SEHNR, CDR2 FQNEAQ (reference sequence). This CDR3 region has 14 residues. The CDR3 is CANSFRDRTYGYTF. The CDR3 DNA reads as TGTGCCAACAGCTTCCGGGACAGGACCTATGGCTACACCTTC.

The CDR3 bases are TGTGCCAGCAGTCCCGTCACTATCTCGGATCAGCCCCAGCATTTT. This gives the protein CASSPVTISDQPQHF. The chain joins TRBV12-3 or TRBV12-4 to TRBJ1-5; D unclear. This CDR3 region has 15 residues. The V end was cut by 5 bases, the J end by 5 bases, with 16 bases between.

In its sample, this clonotype was seen a few times. The V and J genes are TRBV6-8 and TRBJ1-5; 7 bases match TRBD1. J lost 2 bases, V lost 6 bases, and 13 bases had no gene match. The CDR3 extends over 17 amino acids. The germline gives CDR1 MNHGY, CDR2 SAAAGT. The CDR3: CASSRTGAGIGNQPQHF. In nucleotides, the CDR3 is TGTGCCAGCAGCCGTACAGGGGCAGGAATTGGCAATCAGCCCCAGCATTTT.

Of note for this clonotype: At one end, the junction sequence differs from germline, possibly due to a read error. The chain recombines TRBV7-9 with TRBJ2-2; the D gene is possibly TRBD2 (6 bases). CDR1 and CDR2 (germline): SEHNR, FQNEAQ (reference sequence). CDR3 length: 19 amino acids. This CDR3 reads CASTLLPRRRGLNTGELFF. DNA of the CDR3: TGTGCCAGCACCTTACTACCGAGGCGGAGGGGCTTGAACACCGGGGAGCTGTTTTTT.

This clonotype was seen only a few times. V and J are TRBV20-1 and TRBJ2-7, with 10 nucleotides matching TRBD2. CDR1 DFQATT and CDR2 SNEGSKA come from the germline V gene (reference sequence). V lost 6 bases and J lost 5; bases outside the gene matches: 7. The CDR3 consists of 13 residues. CDR3 sequence (DNA): TGCAGTGCCGGTCCTAGCGGGGGCGACGAGCAGTACTTC. It is translated as CSAGPSGGDEQYF.